This T cell receptor beta chain was obtained from a study of cytomegalovirus exposure and HLA in healthy donors. For the study at large: Within an early data release were roughly 90 million unique TCRs drawn from HLA-typed donors.

13 Jbeta primers and 60 Vbeta primers were used for the PCR. Only in-frame clones appear in the TCRdb table, and some are missing; sequencing was by immunoSEQ multiplex PCR. The sample lists some 130,000 clones; over 60% were seen once. The germline gives CDR1 LNHDA, CDR2 SQIVND (reference sequence). This CDR3 comprises 16 residues. With 7 bases clipped from V and 1 base from J, the junction kept 11 bases outside the gene matches. This chain uses TRBV19 with TRBJ2-3, with 7 bases that match TRBD1. This receptor was obtained from a man aged 30-40 years in good health and CMV-seronegative. Material for sequencing was PBMCs. CDR3 amino acids: CASTSYPGQGTDTQYF. The CDR3 nucleotides are TGTGCCAGTACCTCCTATCCCGGACAGGGCACAGATACGCAGTATTTT.